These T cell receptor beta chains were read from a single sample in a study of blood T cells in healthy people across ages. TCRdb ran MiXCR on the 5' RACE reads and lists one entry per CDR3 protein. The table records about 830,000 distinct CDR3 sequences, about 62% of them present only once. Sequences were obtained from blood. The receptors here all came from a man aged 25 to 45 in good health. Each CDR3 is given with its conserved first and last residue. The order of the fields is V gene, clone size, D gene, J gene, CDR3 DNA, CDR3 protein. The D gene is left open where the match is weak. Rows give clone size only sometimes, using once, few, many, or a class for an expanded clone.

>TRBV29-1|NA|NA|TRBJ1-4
TGCAGCGTTGGACGGACGAATGAAAAACTGTTTTTT
CSVGRTNEKLFF
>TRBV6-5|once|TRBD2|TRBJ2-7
TGTGCCAGCCATAGCGGGGCCTATCTCTACGAGCAGTACTTC
CASHSGAYLYEQYF
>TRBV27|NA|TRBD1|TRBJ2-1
TGTGCCAGCAGTTTACTACCGTGGACAGGGGGCATGAATGAGCAGTTCTTC
CASSLLPWTGGMNEQFF
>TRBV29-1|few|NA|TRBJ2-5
TGCAGCGCCTCCCACGGGGATGAGACCCAGTACTTC
CSASHGDETQYF
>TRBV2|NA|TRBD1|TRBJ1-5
TGTGCCAGCAGTGATGGGACAGGGGGGCAGCCCCAGCATTTT
CASSDGTGGQPQHF
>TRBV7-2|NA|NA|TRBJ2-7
TGTGCCAGCAGCGGGAGGGAGCAGTACTTC
CASSGREQYF
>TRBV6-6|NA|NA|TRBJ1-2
TGTGCCAGCACCAACACAAGGTCTAACTATGGCTACACCTTC
CASTNTRSNYGYTF
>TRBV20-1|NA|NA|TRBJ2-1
TGCAGTGCTAGAGCCCCTGGTGGGACGTACAATGAGCAGTTCTTC
CSARAPGGTYNEQFF
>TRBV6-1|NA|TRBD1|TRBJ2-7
TGTGCCACCGGCGGGACAGGCAGTTTGTTCTACGAGCAGTACTTC
CATGGTGSLFYEQYF
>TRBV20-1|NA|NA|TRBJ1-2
TGCAGTGCTAGAGACAGGGTTGGGTATGGCTACACCTTC
CSARDRVGYGYTF
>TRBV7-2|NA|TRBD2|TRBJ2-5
TGTGCCAGCAGAACACGCGGGGGGGCCAGAGATGAGCAGTACTTC
CASRTRGGARDEQYF
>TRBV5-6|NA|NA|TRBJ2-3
TGTGCCAGCAGCTTGGTTCCAGGGCATGTCACAGATACGCAGTATTTT
CASSLVPGHVTDTQYF
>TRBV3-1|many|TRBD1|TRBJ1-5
TGTGCCAGCAGCCAAGCAGGGGGCGGTGGTCAGCCCCAGCATTTT
CASSQAGGGGQPQHF
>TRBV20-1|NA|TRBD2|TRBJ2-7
TGCAGTGCTAGATCTCCCGGGACTAGTTCCTACGAGCAGTACTTC
CSARSPGTSSYEQYF
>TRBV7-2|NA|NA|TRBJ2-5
TGTGCCAGCAGTTCAGGCCAGTACTTC
CASSSGQYF
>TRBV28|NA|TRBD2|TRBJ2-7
TGTGCCAGCAGTCCCCCAGCGGGGGCGTATTACGAGCAGTACTTC
CASSPPAGAYYEQYF
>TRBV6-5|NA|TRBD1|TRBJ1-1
TGTGCCAGCAGTCAGAGCATGACAGGGCGGACTGAAGCTTTCTTT
CASSQSMTGRTEAFF
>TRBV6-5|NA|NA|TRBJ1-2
TGTGCCAGCAGTTACAACCGGGGCGGAGGCTGCACCTTC
CASSYNRGGGCTF
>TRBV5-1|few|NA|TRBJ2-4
TGCGCCAGCAGCTTTGGAGTAGGACAGATTACGATGCAGTACTTC
CASSFGVGQITMQYF
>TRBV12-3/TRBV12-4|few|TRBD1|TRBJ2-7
TGTGCCAGCAGTTTGGGGGGACAGGGGCGAACCTACGAGCAGTACTTC
CASSLGGQGRTYEQYF
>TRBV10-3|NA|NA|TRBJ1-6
TGTGCCATCAGTGAGTTGCCTCCTGGGGAGTCACCCCTCCACTTT
CAISELPPGESPLHF
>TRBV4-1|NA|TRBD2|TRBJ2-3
TGCGCCAGCAGCCGCGAAACGAGGGGCGGGGGAGGAGATACGCAGTATTTT
CASSRETRGGGGDTQYF
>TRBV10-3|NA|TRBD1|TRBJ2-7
TGTGCCATCAGTGACCGCCCAGGACAGGCACCCTACGAGCAGTACTTC
CAISDRPGQAPYEQYF
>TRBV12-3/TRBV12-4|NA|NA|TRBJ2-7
TGTGCCAGCAGTTTTTGGGTCAACGAGCAGTACTTC
CASSFWVNEQYF